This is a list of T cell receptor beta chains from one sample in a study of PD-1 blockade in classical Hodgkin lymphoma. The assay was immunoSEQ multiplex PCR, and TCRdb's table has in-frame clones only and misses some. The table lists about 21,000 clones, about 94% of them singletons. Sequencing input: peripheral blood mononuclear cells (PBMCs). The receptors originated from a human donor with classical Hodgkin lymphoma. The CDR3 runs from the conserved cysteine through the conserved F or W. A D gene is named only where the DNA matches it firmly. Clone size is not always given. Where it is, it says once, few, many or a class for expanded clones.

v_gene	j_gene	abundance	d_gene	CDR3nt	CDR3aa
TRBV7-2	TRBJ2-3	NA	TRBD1	TGTGCCAGCAGCTTAGGACAGGGGGGAACTAGCACAGATACGCAGTATTTT	CASSLGQGGTSTDTQYF
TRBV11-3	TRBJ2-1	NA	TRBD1	TGTGCCAGCAGCTCCCAGGGGGCATCCTACAATGAGCAGTTCTTC	CASSSQGASYNEQFF
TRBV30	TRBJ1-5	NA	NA	TGTGCCTGGACCTCTGGGGAGGGGGTAGAGAATCAGCCCCAGCATTTT	CAWTSGEGVENQPQHF
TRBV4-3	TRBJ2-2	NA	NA	TGCGCCAGCAGCCAAGCATCCTCATTGCAGGCCACCGGGGAGCTGTTTTTT	CASSQASSLQATGELFF
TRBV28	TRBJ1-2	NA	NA	TGTGCCAGCAGTGGATGGCGGGGCTACACCTTC	CASSGWRGYTF
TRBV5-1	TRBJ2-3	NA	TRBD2	TGCGCCAGCAGCCCCTTAGCGGGGCCCCCCACAGATACGCAGTATTTT	CASSPLAGPPTDTQYF
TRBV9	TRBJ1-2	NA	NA	TGTGCCAGCAGCGTCTCGGCAGGCCAACCCCTAAACTATGGCTACACCTTC	CASSVSAGQPLNYGYTF
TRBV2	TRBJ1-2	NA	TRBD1	TGTGCCAGCAGTTATCTCCCGGACAGGGGAAACTATGGCTACACCTTC	CASSYLPDRGNYGYTF
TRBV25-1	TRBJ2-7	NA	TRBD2	TGTGCCAGCAGTGGGGGAGGGAACTACGAGCAGTACTTC	CASSGGGNYEQYF
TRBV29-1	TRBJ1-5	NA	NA	TGCAGCGTTGAAGCGATCGCAGCCACCCCCCTAAGTAGCAATCAGCCCCAGCATTTT	CSVEAIAATPLSSNQPQHF
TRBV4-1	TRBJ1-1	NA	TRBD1	TGCGCCAGCAGCCAGGGGACAGGGGCGCGCCGAGGTTTCTTT	CASSQGTGARRGFF
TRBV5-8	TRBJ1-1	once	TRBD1	TGTGCCAGCAGCTGGGGGACAGGGTACCGCACTGAAGCTTTCTTT	CASSWGTGYRTEAFF
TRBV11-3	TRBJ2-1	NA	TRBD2	TGTGCCAGCAGCTTAGTGACTAGCGGGGGGAGCTCCTACAATGAGCAGTTCTTC	CASSLVTSGGSSYNEQFF
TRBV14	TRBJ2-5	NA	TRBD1	TGTGCCAGCAGCCAGGACAGGGTGAAAGAGACCCAGTACTTC	CASSQDRVKETQYF
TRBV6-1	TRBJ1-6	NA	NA	TGTGCCAGCAGGATCTCCGGTAATTCACCCCTCCACTTT	CASRISGNSPLHF
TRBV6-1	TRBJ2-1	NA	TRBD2	TGTGCCAGCACCCCGGGGAGCGGGGGGTCGGATGAGCAGTTCTTC	CASTPGSGGSDEQFF
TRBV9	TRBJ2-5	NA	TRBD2	TGTGCCAGCAGCGTAGGCGCTAGCGGAGGTGAGACCCAGTACTTC	CASSVGASGGETQYF
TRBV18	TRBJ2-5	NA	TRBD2	TGTGCCAGCTCCCCTCGGGGTAGCGGGCAAGAGACCCAGTACTTC	CASSPRGSGQETQYF